This T cell receptor (beta chain) was recovered during a study of low-dose radiotherapy and immunotherapy resistance in tumors. Study-level background: Cohort 1 patients were irradiated with 0.5 Gy fractions every 2 weeks to 6.5 Gy total.

Alpha and beta chains were covered, as first-strand cDNA relied on TRAV- and TRBV-specific primers. PCR amplification of the TCRs was performed with Phusion for 20 to 25 PCR cycles, and it relied on a constant-region primer together with a V-primer adapter. Amplification (by in vitro transcription) was performed on isolated mRNA. In TCRdb, the reads were re-called with MiXCR into one record per CDR3 protein. This sample carries fewer than 95,000 distinct CDR3 sequences, under 9.5% of them seen once, and the ten largest clones take 0.95% to 1.3%. Indicated time point: before trial treatment. The study gave donors nivolumab, ipilimumab, aspirin, low-dose cyclophosphamide and low-dose radiotherapy. CDR1 is KGHSH, CDR2 LQKENI, per germline. The CDR3 loop spans 15 amino acids. Losses at the gene ends were 8 bases for V and 7 bases for J; bases not matched to a gene: 12.

The sequence was collected from a male donor with prostate cancer. Here the sequenced sample was PBMCs, taken before treatment. The V gene is TRBV18, the J gene TRBJ1-2; 11 bases are a match to TRBD1. The CDR3 nucleotides read TGTGCCAGCAGCCCGACCTGGACAGGGGGCAGTGGCTACACCTTC. It codes for CASSPTWTGGSGYTF.